Listed below are T cell receptor beta chains from one sample, sequenced in a study of PD-L1 blockade in urothelial cancer. The data were produced by immunoSEQ multiplex PCR, yet TCRdb's version contains in-frame clones alone and is incomplete. The table shows 85,000 to 95,000 clones, with 90% occurring only once. The source material was PBMCs, sampled around atezolizumab (anti-PD-L1) treatment. The receptors derive from a man in his 60s with urothelial cancer. Each CDR3 is given with its conserved first and last residue.

V gene	J gene	CDR3 protein
TRBV5-4	TRBJ2-1	CASSWKTSNEQFF
TRBV30	TRBJ2-1	CAWSDRSEQFF
TRBV13	TRBJ2-7	CASSSAYEQYF
TRBV2	TRBJ1-1	CASSTSGGRKAFF
TRBV5-4	TRBJ2-7	CASSADYEQYF
TRBV7-6	TRBJ2-7	CASSPKQGGYEQYF
TRBV4-3	TRBJ2-6	CASSQDEGVGANVLTF
TRBV21-1	TRBJ1-2	CASTNCGDGYTF
TRBV4-2	TRBJ2-3	CASSQVGSVEEGTDTQYF
TRBV7-8	TRBJ2-7	CASSLGGTDYEQYF
TRBV9	TRBJ2-1	CASSLSGEDNEQFF
TRBV4-3	TRBJ2-1	CASSQDAGNYYNEQFF
TRBV19	TRBJ2-5	CASSMDTGGAETQYF
TRBV7-2	TRBJ2-7	CASSPTGGLEQYF
TRBV11-1	TRBJ2-1	CASSSTRGLYNEQFF
TRBV5-1	TRBJ2-7	CASSGGQDHYEQYF
TRBV6-5	TRBJ2-3	CATADRGKSTDTQYF
TRBV19	TRBJ1-1	CASSTSTGWDTEAFF
TRBV27	TRBJ2-2	CASSPHGPGTSVTGELFF
TRBV7-3	TRBJ2-1	CASSLSRSGNEQFF
TRBV30	TRBJ1-1	CAAKSLMNTEAFF
TRBV9	TRBJ1-2	CASSAGGGYTF
TRBV7-2	TRBJ2-7	CASSLETGNSYEQYF
TRBV28	TRBJ2-1	CASSPSDRGNEQFF
TRBV4-2	TRBJ2-3	CASSQDLRTTDTQYF
TRBV30	TRBJ2-7	CAWSDLGQGTYEQYF
TRBV4-3	TRBJ1-1	CASSQRQGVNTEAFF